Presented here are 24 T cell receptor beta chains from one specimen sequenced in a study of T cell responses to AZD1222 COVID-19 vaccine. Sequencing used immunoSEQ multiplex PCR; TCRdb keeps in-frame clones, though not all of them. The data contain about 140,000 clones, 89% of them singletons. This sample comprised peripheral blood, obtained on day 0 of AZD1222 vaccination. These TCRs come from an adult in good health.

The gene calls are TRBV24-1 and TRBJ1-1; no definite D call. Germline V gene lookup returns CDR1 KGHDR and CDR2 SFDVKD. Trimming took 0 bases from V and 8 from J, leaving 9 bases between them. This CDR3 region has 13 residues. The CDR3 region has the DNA TGTGCCACCAGTGATTTGAACAAAGGAGAAGCTTTCTTT. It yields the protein CATSDLNKGEAFF.

The CDR3 loop is CASSPVAGTEAFF. The CDR3 DNA follows: TGTGCCAGCTCACCAGTGGCAGGTACTGAAGCTTTCTTT. The gene calls are TRBV18 and TRBJ1-1; D remains ambiguous. The germline V gene encodes CDR1 KGHSH and CDR2 LQKENI. CDR3 length equals 13 residues. Trimming took off 2 bases at V and 5 bases at J, with 9 bases between the two ends.

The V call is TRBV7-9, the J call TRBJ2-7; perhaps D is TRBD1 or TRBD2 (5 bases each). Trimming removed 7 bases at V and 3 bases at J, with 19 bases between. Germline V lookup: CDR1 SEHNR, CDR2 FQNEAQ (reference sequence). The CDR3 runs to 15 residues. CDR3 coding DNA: TGTGCCAGCAACCAACTCGGGACGGAAGACTACGAGCAGTACTTC. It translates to CASNQLGTEDYEQYF.

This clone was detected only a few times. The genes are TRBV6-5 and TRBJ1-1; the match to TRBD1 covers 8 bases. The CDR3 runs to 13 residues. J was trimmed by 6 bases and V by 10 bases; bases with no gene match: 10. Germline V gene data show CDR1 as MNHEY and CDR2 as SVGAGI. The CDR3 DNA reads TGTGCCATTAAACAGGGGGTGATTGCTGAAGCTTTCTTT. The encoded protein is CAIKQGVIAEAFF.

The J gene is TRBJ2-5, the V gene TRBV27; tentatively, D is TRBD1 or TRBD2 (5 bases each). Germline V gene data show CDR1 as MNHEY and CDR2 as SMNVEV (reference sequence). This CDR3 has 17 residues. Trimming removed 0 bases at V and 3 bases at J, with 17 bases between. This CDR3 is CASSLSGQGPLEETQYF. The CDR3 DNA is TGTGCCAGCAGTTTATCGGGCCAGGGACCCCTGGAAGAGACCCAGTACTTC.

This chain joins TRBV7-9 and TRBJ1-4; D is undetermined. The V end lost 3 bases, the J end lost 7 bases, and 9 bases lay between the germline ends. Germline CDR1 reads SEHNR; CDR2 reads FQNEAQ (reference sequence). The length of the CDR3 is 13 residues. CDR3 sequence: CASSLPRGEKLFF. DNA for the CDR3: TGTGCCAGCAGCTTGCCGCGGGGTGAAAAACTGTTTTTT.

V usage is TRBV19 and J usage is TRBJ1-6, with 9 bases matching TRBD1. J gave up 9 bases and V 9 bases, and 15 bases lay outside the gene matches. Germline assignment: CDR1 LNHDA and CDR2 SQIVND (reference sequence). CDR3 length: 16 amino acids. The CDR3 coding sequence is TGTGCCAGCAATTTCCCGGGACAGGGAAATGGTTCACCCCTCCACTTT. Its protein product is CASNFPGQGNGSPLHF.

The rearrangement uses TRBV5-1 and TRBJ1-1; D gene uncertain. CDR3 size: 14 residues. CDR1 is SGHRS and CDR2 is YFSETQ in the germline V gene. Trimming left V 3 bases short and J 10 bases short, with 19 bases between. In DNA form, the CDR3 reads TGCGCCAGCAGCTCAGTCCCAGGACCTCCGGTAGCTTTCTTT. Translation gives CASSSVPGPPVAFF.

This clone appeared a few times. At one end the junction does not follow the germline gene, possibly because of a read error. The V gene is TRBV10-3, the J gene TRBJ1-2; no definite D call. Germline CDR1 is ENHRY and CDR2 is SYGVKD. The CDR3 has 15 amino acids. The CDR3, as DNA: TGTGCCACCAGTTCGGGGTTCCGAACGCGGTGGGGCTACACCTTC. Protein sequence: CATSSGFRTRWGYTF.

The CDR3 coding sequence is TGTGCCAGCTCACTAGGACAGGGGTCAGATACGCAGTATTTT. Translating it yields CASSLGQGSDTQYF. This chain uses TRBV18 with TRBJ2-3; 9 nucleotides agree with TRBD1. Germline CDR1 is KGHSH and CDR2 is LQKENI. Trimming took 4 bases from V and 4 from J; bases not matched to a gene: 3. The CDR3 sequence is 14 residues long.

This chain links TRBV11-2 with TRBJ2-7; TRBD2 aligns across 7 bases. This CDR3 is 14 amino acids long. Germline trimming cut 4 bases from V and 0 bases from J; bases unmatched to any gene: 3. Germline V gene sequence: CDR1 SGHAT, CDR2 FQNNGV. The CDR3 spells CASSSSSGSYEQYF. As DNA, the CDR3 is TGTGCCAGCAGCTCATCTAGCGGCTCCTACGAGCAGTACTTC.

In DNA form, the CDR3 reads TGTGCCAGCCGGACAGGGGTGGGAGCCGGGGAGACCCAGTACTTC. Translating it yields CASRTGVGAGETQYF. This chain joins TRBV28 and TRBJ2-5, with 9 bases aligning to TRBD1. This CDR3 has 15 amino acids. Losses at the gene ends were 8 bases for V and 5 bases for J; bases not matched to a gene: 12. Germline CDR1 and CDR2: MDHEN and SYDVKM.

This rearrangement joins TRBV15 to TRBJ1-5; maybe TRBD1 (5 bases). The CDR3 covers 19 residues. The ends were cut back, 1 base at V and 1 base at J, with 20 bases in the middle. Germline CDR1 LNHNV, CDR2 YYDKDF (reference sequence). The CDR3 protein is CATSRAGGGRPWSNQPQHF. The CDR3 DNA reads TGTGCCACCAGCAGAGCTGGGGGGGGAAGGCCCTGGAGCAATCAGCCCCAGCATTTT.

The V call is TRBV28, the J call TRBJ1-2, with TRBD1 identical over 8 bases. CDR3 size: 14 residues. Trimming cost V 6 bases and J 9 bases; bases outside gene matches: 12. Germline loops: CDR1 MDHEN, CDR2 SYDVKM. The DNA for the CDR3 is TGTGCCAGCAGCTCCTCGGACAGGGAGAGGAGCTACACCTTC. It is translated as CASSSSDRERSYTF.

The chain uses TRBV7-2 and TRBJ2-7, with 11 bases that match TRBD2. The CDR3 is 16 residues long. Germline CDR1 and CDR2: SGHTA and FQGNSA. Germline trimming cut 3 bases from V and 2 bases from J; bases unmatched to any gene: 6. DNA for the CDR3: TGTGCCAGCAGCTTTAGCGGGACTAGCGGTACCTACGAGCAGTACTTC. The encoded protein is CASSFSGTSGTYEQYF.

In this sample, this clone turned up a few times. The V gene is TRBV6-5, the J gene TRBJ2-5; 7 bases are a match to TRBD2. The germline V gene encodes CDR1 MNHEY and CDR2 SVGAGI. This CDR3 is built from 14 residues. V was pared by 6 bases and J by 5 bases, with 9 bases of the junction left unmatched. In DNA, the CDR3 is TGTGCCAGCAGCACCCAGGACGGGAGGGAGACCCAGTACTTC. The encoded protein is CASSTQDGRETQYF.

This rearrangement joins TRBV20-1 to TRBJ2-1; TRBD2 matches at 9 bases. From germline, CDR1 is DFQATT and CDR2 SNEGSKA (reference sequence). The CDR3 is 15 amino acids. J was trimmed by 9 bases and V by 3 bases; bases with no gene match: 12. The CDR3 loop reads CSASSVAGDVGEQFF. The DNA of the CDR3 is TGCAGTGCTAGTTCGGTAGCGGGAGATGTGGGTGAGCAGTTCTTC.

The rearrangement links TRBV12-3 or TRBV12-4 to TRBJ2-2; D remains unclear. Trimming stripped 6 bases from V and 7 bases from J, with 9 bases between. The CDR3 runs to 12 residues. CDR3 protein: CASRAPGGELFF. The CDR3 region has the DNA TGTGCCAGCAGGGCGCCGGGCGGGGAGCTGTTTTTT.

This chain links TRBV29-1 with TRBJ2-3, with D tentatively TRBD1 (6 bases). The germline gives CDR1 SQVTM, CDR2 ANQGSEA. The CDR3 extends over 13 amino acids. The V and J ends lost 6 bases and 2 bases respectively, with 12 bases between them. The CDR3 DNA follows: TGCAGCGTCCGTACAGGGAACACAGATACGCAGTATTTT. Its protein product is CSVRTGNTDTQYF.

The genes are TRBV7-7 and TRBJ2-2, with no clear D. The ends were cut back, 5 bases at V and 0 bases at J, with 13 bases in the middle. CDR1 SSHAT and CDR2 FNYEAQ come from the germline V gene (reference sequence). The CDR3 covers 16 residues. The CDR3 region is CASSPRAQTNTGELFF. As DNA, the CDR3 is TGTGCCAGCAGCCCTCGGGCCCAAACGAACACCGGGGAGCTGTTTTTT.

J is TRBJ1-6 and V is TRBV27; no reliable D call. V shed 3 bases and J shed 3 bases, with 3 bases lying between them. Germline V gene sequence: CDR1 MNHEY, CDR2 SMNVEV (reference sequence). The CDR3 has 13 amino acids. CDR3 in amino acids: CASSFFYNSPLHF. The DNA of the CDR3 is TGTGCCAGCAGTTTTTTCTATAATTCACCCCTCCACTTT.

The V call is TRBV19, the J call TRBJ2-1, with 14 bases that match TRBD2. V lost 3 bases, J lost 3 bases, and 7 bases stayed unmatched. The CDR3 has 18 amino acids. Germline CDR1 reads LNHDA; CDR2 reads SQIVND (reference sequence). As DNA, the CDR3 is TGTGCCAGTAGTATCGGGGGGACTAGCGGGAGCTACTACAATGAGCAGTTCTTC. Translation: CASSIGGTSGSYYNEQFF.

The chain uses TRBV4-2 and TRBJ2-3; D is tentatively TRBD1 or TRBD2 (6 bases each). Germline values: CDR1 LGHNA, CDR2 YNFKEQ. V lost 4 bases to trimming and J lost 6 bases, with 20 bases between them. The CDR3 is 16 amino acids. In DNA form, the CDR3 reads TGTGCCAGCAGCCGACCTGGGAGAAGAGGGGGGGATACGCAGTATTTT. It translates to CASSRPGRRGGDTQYF.

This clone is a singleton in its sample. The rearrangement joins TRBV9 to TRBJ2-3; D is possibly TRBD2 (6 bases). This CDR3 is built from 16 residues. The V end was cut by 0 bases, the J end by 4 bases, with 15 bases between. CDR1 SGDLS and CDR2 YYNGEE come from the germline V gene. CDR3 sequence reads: CASSVAGAPGADTQYF. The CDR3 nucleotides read TGTGCCAGCAGCGTAGCGGGAGCCCCTGGAGCAGATACGCAGTATTTT.